Included here is one T cell receptor (beta chain) sequence, with context. Its antigen is not identified. Donors consisted of healthy bone marrow donors. The data belong to a study of cytomegalovirus exposure and HLA in healthy donors. Study-level background: Around 180 million T cells yielded 117 million unique TCR beta sequences in earlier analysis. General study points: As a later analysis showed, a missense DCLRE1C variant was linked to trimming of TCR beta V- and J-genes. Under 20,000 TCR beta sequences were associated with HLA alleles at 0.05 false discovery rate in a later analysis.

PCR employed 60 Vbeta and 13 Jbeta primers. Sequenced by immunoSEQ multiplex PCR; TCRdb stores in-frame clones only, minus some. The sample includes 95,000 to 150,000 clones, about 80% of them seen just once. The source material was PBMCs. The receptor's source is a man aged 25-45 years in good health and CMV-seropositive.

CDR3 sequence (DNA): TGTGCCAGCAGCCAAGCCATCAACTATGGCTACACCTTC. Its protein product is CASSQAINYGYTF. The chain is built from TRBV14 and TRBJ1-2; D not certain. The CDR3 has 13 residues. Trimming removed 1 base at V and 2 bases at J, with 5 bases between. Germline values: CDR1 SGHDN, CDR2 FVKESK.